These 17 T cell receptor beta chains came from one sample sequenced in a study of blood T cell repertoires in COVID-19. TCRdb's table, derived via immunoSEQ multiplex PCR, lists solely in-frame clones and lacks some. Here the sample spans roughly 340,000 clones, around 91% being singletons. The sample taken for sequencing was PBMCs or T cells enriched from blood (not recorded which). These receptors all come from a man younger than 30 who had recovered from COVID-19.

The chain recombines TRBV6-5 with TRBJ1-1; weak D call: TRBD1 (6 bases). Per germline, CDR1 MNHEY and CDR2 SVGAGI. The CDR3 loop spans 14 amino acids. Trimming shortened V by 3 bases and J by 4 bases, and 12 bases separated the two germline ends. As DNA, the CDR3 is TGTGCCAGCAGTTATACAGGGTCTAGCACTGAAGCTTTCTTT. Protein product: CASSYTGSSTEAFF.

The chain uses TRBV13 and TRBJ2-3; TRBD2 matches at 8 bases. J lost 6 bases, V lost 4 bases, and 6 bases had no gene match. The CDR3 consists of 14 residues. Germline values: CDR1 PRHDT, CDR2 FYEKMQ (reference sequence). The CDR3 region has the DNA TGTGCCAGCAGCTGGGGACTAGAGGGGGATACGCAGTATTTT. Amino acids: CASSWGLEGDTQYF.

CDR3 amino acids: CASSLLAGPSYNEQFF. The CDR3 bases are TGCGCCAGCAGCTTATTAGCGGGACCCTCCTACAATGAGCAGTTCTTC. The chain couples TRBV5-1 to TRBJ2-1, with TRBD2 identical over 8 bases. This CDR3 spans 16 amino acids. The germline V gene encodes CDR1 SGHRS and CDR2 YFSETQ. V was clipped by 2 bases and J by 0 bases; unmatched bases: 4.

This rearrangement joins TRBV28 to TRBJ1-5; 7 bases line up with TRBD1. CDR1 MDHEN and CDR2 SYDVKM come from the germline V gene. Trimming took 5 bases from V and 6 from J; bases not matched to a gene: 10. The CDR3 is 15 residues long. The CDR3 here is CASSPLAGGSQPQHF. The DNA of the CDR3 is TGTGCCAGCAGTCCCTTGGCAGGGGGTAGTCAGCCCCAGCATTTT.

J is TRBJ2-7 and V is TRBV10-3; 7 nucleotides align to TRBD2. The germline V gene has CDR1 ENHRY and CDR2 SYGVKD. Germline trimming cut 3 bases from V and 3 bases from J; bases unmatched to any gene: 5. CDR3 length: 14 amino acids. In DNA, the CDR3 is TGTGCCATCAGTGACTTAGCGGGCAACTACGAGCAGTACTTC. Translation: CAISDLAGNYEQYF.

The gene calls are TRBV2 and TRBJ2-1; TRBD2 is a possible D gene (6 bases). Trimming removed 7 bases from V and 8 bases from J, with 12 bases in between. CDR3 size: 12 residues. CDR1 SNHLY and CDR2 FYNNEI come from the germline V gene. The CDR3 DNA is TGTGCCAGCAATTCCGCGGGGTATGAGCAGTTCTTC. Amino acid sequence: CASNSAGYEQFF.

The chain couples TRBV2 to TRBJ2-1; maybe TRBD2 (6 bases). Germline CDR1 SNHLY, CDR2 FYNNEI. V dropped 4 bases and J dropped 8 bases, with 6 bases sitting between them. The CDR3 runs to 11 residues. The CDR3, as DNA: TGTGCCAGCAGTGGGGACTATGAGCAGTTCTTC. It specifies CASSGDYEQFF.

This sequence joins TRBV11-3 and TRBJ2-1; 7 bases line up with TRBD2. Trimming cost V 1 base and J 4 bases; bases outside gene matches: 7. Germline-derived CDR1 and CDR2 are SGHNT and YENEEA. The CDR3 spans 16 residues. The CDR3 nucleotides read TGTGCCAGCAGCTTAGGCCACGGGGGGATTTACAATGAGCAGTTCTTC. Its translation is CASSLGHGGIYNEQFF.

The CDR3 is CATSDPSDRSPNTEAFF. In nucleotides, the CDR3 is TGTGCCACCAGTGATCCCTCCGACAGGTCCCCGAACACTGAAGCTTTCTTT. J is TRBJ1-1 and V is TRBV24-1; possible D gene TRBD1, 6 bases. V was shortened by 3 bases and J by 1 base, with 17 bases between the two germline ends. This CDR3 has 17 amino acids. Looked up from germline, CDR1 is KGHDR and CDR2 is SFDVKD.

CDR3 bases: TGTGCCATCAGTGATCTCGGGGGTGGTCACGAGCAGTACTTC. It codes for CAISDLGGGHEQYF. This sequence joins TRBV10-3 and TRBJ2-7, with D possibly matching TRBD2 (6 bases). Germline V lookup: CDR1 ENHRY, CDR2 SYGVKD. V shed 3 bases and J shed 5 bases, with 14 bases lying between them. This CDR3 comprises 14 residues.

V usage is TRBV10-3 and J usage is TRBJ2-7, with D perhaps matching TRBD1 (6 bases). The CDR3 length is 14 residues. V was pared by 4 bases and J by 1 base, with 11 bases between. Germline assignment: CDR1 ENHRY and CDR2 SYGVKD. The CDR3 reads CAISARQESYEQYF. In nucleotides, the CDR3 is TGTGCCATCAGTGCGCGACAGGAATCCTACGAGCAGTACTTC.

This chain links TRBV28 with TRBJ1-6; D is unresolved. This CDR3 comprises 15 residues. From germline, CDR1 is MDHEN and CDR2 SYDVKM. V was clipped by 6 bases and J by 3 bases, with 12 bases between them. Written as DNA, the CDR3 is TGTGCCAGCAGCTCTGAGGCCTTCTATAATTCACCCCTCCACTTT. Amino acids: CASSSEAFYNSPLHF. The variable domain in full, completed from reference TRBV28 and TRBJ1-6, reads DVKVTQSSRYLVKRTGEKVFLECVQDMDHENMFWYRQDPGLGLRLIYFSYDVKMKEKGDIPEGYSVSREKKERFSLILESASTNQTSMYLCASSSEAFYNSPLHFGNGTRLTVT.

The chain has TRBV9 and TRBJ2-3, with 9 bases identical to TRBD1. The CDR3 has 14 amino acids. Germline-derived CDR1 and CDR2 are SGDLS and YYNGEE. The V segment lost 7 bases and the J segment 6 bases; nucleotides outside the gene matches: 9. The CDR3 protein is CASARDRVSDTQYF. The DNA for the CDR3 is TGTGCCAGCGCAAGGGACAGGGTTTCTGATACGCAGTATTTT.

This chain uses TRBV6-5 with TRBJ2-5, with TRBD2 as a possible D gene (7 bases). The germline V gene has CDR1 MNHEY and CDR2 SVGAGI. V dropped 5 bases and J dropped 5 bases, with 15 bases sitting between them. The CDR3 runs 14 residues. The CDR3 protein is CASSPRGGRETQYF. The CDR3, as DNA: TGTGCCAGCAGTCCGCGCGGGGGCCGGGAGACCCAGTACTTC.

This sequence joins TRBV10-3 and TRBJ1-4; 10 positions agree with TRBD1. The CDR3 covers 13 residues. With 9 bases clipped from V and 7 bases from J, the junction kept 5 bases outside the gene matches. Germline V gene sequence: CDR1 ENHRY, CDR2 SYGVKD. CDR3: CAIGTGVVEKLFF. The CDR3 DNA is TGTGCCATAGGGACAGGGGTGGTTGAAAAACTGTTTTTT.

The rearrangement uses TRBV19 and TRBJ2-2; D gene uncertain. In germline, CDR1 is LNHDA, CDR2 SQIVND (reference sequence). The V end was cut by 7 bases, the J end by 4 bases, with 10 bases between. The CDR3 has 13 residues. DNA for the CDR3: TGTGCCAGTAAGTCGGTCGTCACCGGGGAGCTGTTTTTT. Amino acid sequence: CASKSVVTGELFF.

CDR3: CAWRPYERQGISYEQYF. CDR3 nucleotides: TGTGCCTGGAGACCCTACGAGAGACAGGGCATCTCCTACGAGCAGTACTTC. The J gene is TRBJ2-7, the V gene TRBV30; 7 bases align to TRBD1. The CDR3 is 17 amino acids. CDR1 is GTSNPN, CDR2 SVGIG, per germline (reference sequence). With 3 bases clipped from V and 0 bases from J, the junction kept 14 bases outside the gene matches. Full variable domain (rest looked up from reference TRBV30 and TRBJ2-7): SQTIHQWPATLVQPVGSPLSLECTVEGTSNPNLYWYRQAAGRGLQLLFYSVGIGQISSEVPQNLSASRPQDRQFILSSKKLLLSDSGFYLCAWRPYERQGISYEQYFGPGTRLTVT.